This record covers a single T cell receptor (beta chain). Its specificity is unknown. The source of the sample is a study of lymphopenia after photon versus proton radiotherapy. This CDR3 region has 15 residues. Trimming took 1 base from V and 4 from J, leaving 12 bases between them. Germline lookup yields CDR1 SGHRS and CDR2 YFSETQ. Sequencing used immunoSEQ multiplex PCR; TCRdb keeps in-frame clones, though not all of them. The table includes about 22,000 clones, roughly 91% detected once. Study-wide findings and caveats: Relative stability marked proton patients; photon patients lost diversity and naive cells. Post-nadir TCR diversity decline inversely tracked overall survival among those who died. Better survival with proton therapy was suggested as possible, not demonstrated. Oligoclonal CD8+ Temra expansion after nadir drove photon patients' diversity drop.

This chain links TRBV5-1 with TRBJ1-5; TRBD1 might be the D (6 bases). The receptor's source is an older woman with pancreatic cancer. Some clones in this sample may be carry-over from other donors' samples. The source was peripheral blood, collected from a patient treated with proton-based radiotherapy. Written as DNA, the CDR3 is TGCGCCAGCAGCTTGAATACAGGGCTTAATCAGCCCCAGCATTTT. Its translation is CASSLNTGLNQPQHF.